The clone carrying this T cell receptor (beta chain) was counted many times. Before extraction, the whole blood was not fractionated, and total RNA was taken from it. The study's library attached unique molecular identifiers to single cDNA molecules. Source study methods: TCRs per sample had a median of roughly 96,000 and ranged from roughly 20,000 to 700,000. TCRdb redid the calling of the 5' RACE reads with MiXCR, one entry per CDR3 protein. The authors' filters were not applied to this entry. The sample has 75,000 or so distinct CDR3 sequences, more than 15% seen once. The record originates from a study of human T cells and chemical hapten exposure. In the study overall: TCR yield per sample varied, mainly due to pooled library volumes.

Germline-derived CDR1 and CDR2 are SGHNT and YYREEE (reference sequence). The V and J ends lost 4 bases and 8 bases, in that order; junction bases with no gene match: 7. The CDR3 has 15 residues. The receptor was isolated from a female donor in good health. V usage is TRBV5-4 and J usage is TRBJ1-6; 9 nucleotides line up with TRBD1. This chain's CDR3 is CASSLQQGAYSPLHF. CDR3 in DNA: TGTGCCAGCAGCCTACAACAGGGGGCTTATTCACCCCTCCACTTT. The whole variable domain, remainder taken from reference TRBV5-4 and TRBJ1-6, is ETGVTQSPTHLIKTRGQQVTLRCSSQSGHNTVSWYQQALGQGPQFIFQYYREEENGRGNFPPRFSGLQFPNYSSELNVNALELDDSALYLCASSLQQGAYSPLHFGNGTRLTVT.